This T cell receptor beta chain was captured in a study of cytomegalovirus exposure and HLA in healthy donors. Background on the study: About 82 million unique TCRs from HLA-typed donors were held in an early release of data.

The PCR was carried out with 60 Vbeta primers and 13 Jbeta primers. Only in-frame clones appear in the TCRdb table, and some are missing; sequencing was by immunoSEQ multiplex PCR. The repertoire holds tens of thousands of clones, with 55% to 70% as singletons. Overall study findings and caveats: Sequencing likely produced, as an artifact, a cluster of highly shared sequence variants.

This clone was recorded only once. The antigen is unknown. Sequenced: PBMCs. The source is a boy between 10 and 17 years old in good health and CMV-seropositive.

The CDR3 protein is CASSLALALETQYF. The CDR3 DNA is TGTGCCAGCAGCTTGGCACTAGCCCTCGAGACCCAGTACTTC. The chain has TRBV5-5 and TRBJ2-5, with D possibly being TRBD2 (6 bases). The CDR3 covers 14 residues. Germline V lookup: CDR1 SGHKS, CDR2 YYEKEE (reference sequence). Trimming shortened V by 0 bases and J by 5 bases, and 11 bases separated the two germline ends.